The 21 T cell receptor beta chains reported below all come from one sample, sequenced in a study of shared clonotypes between healthy human individuals. Sequenced by immunoSEQ multiplex PCR; TCRdb stores in-frame clones only, minus some. The profile shows about 2 million clones, about 94% of them singletons. CD45RO-negative CD8 cells positively selected for CCR7 made up the naive population, which excluded terminally differentiated effector memory CD45RA+ cells. Material: naive CD8+ T cells sorted from blood. These receptor sequences come from a man between 18 and 35 years old in good health.

The CDR3 coding sequence is TGTGCCAGCAGCGCGGACAGAGACTACGAGCAGTACTTC. Encoded protein: CASSADRDYEQYF. The V call is TRBV5-4, the J call TRBJ2-7, with D possibly matching TRBD1 (6 bases). V lost 4 bases to trimming and J lost 3 bases, with 11 bases between them. CDR1 SGHNT and CDR2 YYREEE come from the germline V gene (reference sequence). CDR3 length: 13 residues. Combining the CDR3 with reference TRBV5-4 and TRBJ2-7 gives the whole variable domain ETGVTQSPTHLIKTRGQQVTLRCSSQSGHNTVSWYQQALGQGPQFIFQYYREEENGRGNFPPRFSGLQFPNYSSELNVNALELDDSALYLCASSADRDYEQYFGPGTRLTVT.

The V and J genes are TRBV5-6 and TRBJ2-4; maybe TRBD2 (5 bases). The CDR3 spans 12 residues. Trimming left V 0 bases short and J 8 bases short, with 6 bases between. Germline V CDR1 and CDR2: SGHDT, YYEEEE. The CDR3 region has the DNA TGTGCCAGCAGCTTGGACGGGGACATTCAGTACTTC. This encodes CASSLDGDIQYF.

The chain employs TRBV28 and TRBJ1-5, with D hard to call. This CDR3 spans 14 amino acids. In germline, CDR1 is MDHEN, CDR2 SYDVKM. V gave up 3 bases and J gave up 6 bases, with 12 bases separating them. The CDR3, as DNA: TGTGCCAGCAGTTTTGGGGAGGGTGCTCAGCCCCAGCATTTT. It yields the protein CASSFGEGAQPQHF.

The genes are TRBV7-9 and TRBJ2-7; 9 bases fit TRBD2. The CDR3 consists of 15 residues. V lost 4 bases, J lost 5 bases, and 9 bases stayed unmatched. The germline V gene encodes CDR1 SEHNR and CDR2 FQNEAQ (reference sequence). The CDR3 loop reads CASSSTSGPWNEQYF. CDR3 bases: TGTGCCAGCAGCTCGACTAGCGGTCCGTGGAACGAGCAGTACTTC. Based on the CDR3 plus reference TRBV7-9 and TRBJ2-7, the full variable domain is DTGVSQNPRHKITKRGQNVTFRCDPISEHNRLYWYRQTLGQGPEFLTYFQNEAQLEKSRLLSDRFSAERPKGSFSTLEIQRTEQGDSAMYLCASSSTSGPWNEQYFGPGTRLTVT.

The chain's CDR3 is CASSQVSTEYEQYF. In DNA, the CDR3 is TGCGCCAGCAGCCAAGTGAGTACGGAATACGAGCAGTACTTC. The chain couples TRBV4-1 to TRBJ2-7; D ambiguous. CDR1 and CDR2 from the germline V gene are MGHRA and YSYEKL. The CDR3 length is 14 residues. V gave up 1 base and J gave up 4 bases, with 11 bases separating them.

As concerns this clone: Possible read error: a much larger clone is one base away. The sample has other DNA sequences that encode this CDR3 too. This sequence joins TRBV11-3 and TRBJ2-7, with D unclear. The ends were cut back, 4 bases at V and 3 bases at J, with 4 bases in the middle. From germline, CDR1 is SGHNT and CDR2 YENEEA. This CDR3 has 11 amino acids. Written as DNA, the CDR3 is TGTGCCAGCAGCTCGGGCTACGAGCAGTACTTC. It yields the protein CASSSGYEQYF.

V and J are TRBV29-1 and TRBJ1-4; D may be TRBD1 (5 bases). V was shortened by 3 bases and J by 7 bases, with 12 bases between the two germline ends. CDR3 size: 13 residues. Per germline, CDR1 SQVTM and CDR2 ANQGSEA. The CDR3 DNA is TGCAGCGTTGACGAGGGGACGGGTGAAAAACTGTTTTTT. Translation gives CSVDEGTGEKLFF.

V gene TRBV7-2 combines with J gene TRBJ2-1, with a weak D call TRBD2 (6 bases). The germline V gene encodes CDR1 SGHTA and CDR2 FQGNSA. The CDR3 contains 15 residues. V was pared by 5 bases and J by 7 bases, with 18 bases between. The CDR3 loop reads CASSHGTQGRNEQFF. CDR3 DNA: TGTGCCAGCAGCCACGGGACGCAAGGGAGGAATGAGCAGTTCTTC.

This clone has just one count. This chain joins TRBV15 and TRBJ2-2; D is uncertain. The CDR3 is 14 amino acids. Trimming left V 5 bases short and J 4 bases short, with 11 bases between. CDR1 and CDR2 (germline): LNHNV, YYDKDF (reference sequence). CDR3: CATSGWTSTGELFF. The CDR3 DNA follows: TGTGCCACCAGCGGCTGGACCAGCACCGGGGAGCTGTTTTTT.

The CDR3 sequence: CASSDRGLNGLVPREQYF. For the CDR3, the DNA is TGCGCCAGCAGCGACAGGGGCCTCAACGGACTAGTTCCGCGCGAGCAGTACTTC. This chain connects TRBV10-2 to TRBJ2-7, with D maybe TRBD1 (8 bases). CDR3 length equals 18 residues. Trimming shortened V by 6 bases and J by 6 bases, and 30 bases separated the two germline ends. The germline V gene has CDR1 WSHSY and CDR2 SAAADI.

This chain joins TRBV25-1 and TRBJ2-3, with a possible D match to TRBD1 (6 bases). The germline CDR1 and CDR2 sequences are MGHDK and SYGVNS. The ends were cut back, 8 bases at V and 1 base at J, with 16 bases in the middle. The CDR3 consists of 15 residues. CDR3 sequence (DNA): TGTGCCAGCGGATCCCCAGGGGATCGCACAGATACGCAGTATTTT. It translates to CASGSPGDRTDTQYF.

The V and J genes are TRBV28 and TRBJ2-7; D remains ambiguous. With 3 bases removed from V and 0 bases from J, the gap between germline ends came to 9 bases. The CDR3 runs 14 residues. CDR1 and CDR2 from the germline V gene are MDHEN and SYDVKM. CDR3 coding DNA: TGTGCCAGCAGTTTTTTTCACAGCTCCTACGAGCAGTACTTC. Its translation: CASSFFHSSYEQYF.

This chain links TRBV4-3 with TRBJ2-7; unclear D gene. Per germline, CDR1 LGHNA and CDR2 YSLEER. V lost 6 bases and J lost 0, with 15 bases in between. This CDR3 spans 15 amino acids. Written as DNA, the CDR3 is TGCGCCAGCAGTCTCCATATCAGCGTCTCCTACGAGCAGTACTTC. This encodes CASSLHISVSYEQYF.

This clone was seen a few times. The junction and the germline gene differ at one end; a read error may be behind it. The chain links TRBV10-3 to TRBJ1-1; D unresolved. The germline CDR1 and CDR2 sequences are ENHRY and SYGVKD. The CDR3 is 11 amino acids. The CDR3 region is CASSVNTEAFF. Written as DNA, the CDR3 is TGTGCCAGCAGTGTGAACACTGAAGCTTTCTTT.

This rearrangement joins TRBV9 to TRBJ1-2, with 9 bases fitting TRBD1. This CDR3 spans 17 amino acids. The germline CDR1 and CDR2 sequences are SGDLS and YYNGEE. The junction had 15 bases not matched to a gene; V was cut back by 4 bases and J by 5 bases. DNA of the CDR3: TGTGCCAGCAGCACGGGACAGGGCTCGTCCCAACCTTATGGCTACACCTTC. This gives the protein CASSTGQGSSQPYGYTF. The complete variable domain, with remaining parts taken from reference TRBV9 and TRBJ1-2, reads DSGVTQTPKHLITATGQRVTLRCSPRSGDLSVYWYQQSLDQGLQFLIQYYNGEERAKGNILERFSAQQFPDLHSELNLSSLELGDSALYFCASSTGQGSSQPYGYTFGSGTRLTVV.

This rearrangement joins TRBV5-5 to TRBJ1-2; D might be TRBD1 (5 bases). This CDR3 region has 13 residues. Germline V gene sequence: CDR1 SGHKS, CDR2 YYEKEE (reference sequence). Trimming left V 2 bases short and J 3 bases short, with 8 bases between. The CDR3 loop reads CASSFRADYGYTF. In DNA form, the CDR3 reads TGTGCCAGCAGCTTCAGGGCTGACTATGGCTACACCTTC.

This sequence joins TRBV7-9 and TRBJ1-4; weak D call: TRBD1 (6 bases). CDR3 length: 15 amino acids. Trimming pared 4 bases from V and 7 bases from J, leaving 16 bases between. CDR1 SEHNR and CDR2 FQNEAQ come from the germline V gene (reference sequence). CDR3 nucleotide sequence: TGTGCCAGCAGCTCTCCAGGGGCGGAGGGTGAAAAACTGTTTTTT. It specifies CASSSPGAEGEKLFF.

The V gene is TRBV5-6, the J gene TRBJ2-1; D remains ambiguous. This CDR3 has 15 amino acids. Trimming removed 0 bases at V and 0 bases at J, with 7 bases between. Germline V gene sequence: CDR1 SGHDT, CDR2 YYEEEE. The CDR3 nucleotides read TGTGCCAGCAGCTTGGAACGGAACTCCTACAATGAGCAGTTCTTC. It is translated as CASSLERNSYNEQFF.

V is TRBV27 and J is TRBJ2-7, with D perhaps matching TRBD1 (6 bases). This CDR3 spans 11 amino acids. Trimming shortened V by 7 bases and J by 3 bases, and 7 bases separated the two germline ends. Looked up from germline, CDR1 is MNHEY and CDR2 is SMNVEV (reference sequence). The CDR3 DNA is TGTGCCAGCATGGACAGCTACGAGCAGTACTTC. Its protein product is CASMDSYEQYF.

As concerns this clone: This same CDR3 is encoded by further DNA sequences in the sample. The chain is built from TRBV5-4 and TRBJ1-1; no clear D gene. Trimming took off 1 base at V and 1 base at J, with 5 bases between the two ends. Looked up from germline, CDR1 is SGHNT and CDR2 is YYREEE (reference sequence). CDR3 length: 13 residues. The CDR3 DNA reads TGTGCCAGCAGCTTGCGTGGGAACACTGAAGCTTTCTTT. This encodes CASSLRGNTEAFF.

The table lists this clone with a count of one. CDR3 amino acids: CASSKRLGFHYEQYF. Here the CDR3 DNA reads TGTGCCAGCAGCAAGAGACTAGGTTTCCACTACGAGCAGTACTTC. J is TRBJ2-7 and V is TRBV21-1; the table's TRBD2 call for D was not verified on the DNA. TRBV21-1 is annotated as a pseudogene. The CDR3 length is 15 residues.